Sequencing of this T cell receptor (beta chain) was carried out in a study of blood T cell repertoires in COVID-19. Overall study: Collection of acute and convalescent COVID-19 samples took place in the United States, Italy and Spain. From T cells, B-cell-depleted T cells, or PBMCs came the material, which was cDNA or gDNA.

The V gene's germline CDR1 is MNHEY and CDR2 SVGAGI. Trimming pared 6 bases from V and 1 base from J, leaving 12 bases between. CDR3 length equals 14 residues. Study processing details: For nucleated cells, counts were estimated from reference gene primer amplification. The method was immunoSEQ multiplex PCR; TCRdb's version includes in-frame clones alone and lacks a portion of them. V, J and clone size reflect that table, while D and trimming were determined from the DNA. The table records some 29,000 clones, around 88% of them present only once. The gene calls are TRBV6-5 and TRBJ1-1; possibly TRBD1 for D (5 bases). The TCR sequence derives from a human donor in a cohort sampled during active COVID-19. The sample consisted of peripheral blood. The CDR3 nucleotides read TGTGCCAGCAGGCTCGATGACAGGAACACTGAAGCTTTCTTT. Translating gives CASRLDDRNTEAFF.